The 29 T cell receptor beta chains in this list originate from one sample, sequenced in a study of PD-L1 blockade in urothelial cancer. Measured with immunoSEQ multiplex PCR; TCRdb has only the in-frame clones, and not every one. The profile shows around 32,000 clones, 75% to 90% of them singletons. The input for sequencing was PBMCs, taken around atezolizumab (anti-PD-L1) treatment. The receptors were gathered from a man aged 45-65 years with urothelial cancer.

The V call is TRBV15, the J call TRBJ2-7; 10 bases match TRBD2. V gave up 0 bases and J gave up 4 bases; unmatched junction bases: 9. CDR3 size: 17 residues. Germline CDR1 LNHNV, CDR2 YYDKDF (reference sequence). The CDR3 region has the DNA TGTGCCACCAGCAGAGATCTGGCTAGCGGGAGCGAGTACGAGCAGTACTTC. Protein: CATSRDLASGSEYEQYF.

V usage is TRBV30 and J usage is TRBJ2-7; 8 nucleotides align to TRBD2. V was pared by 1 base and J by 5 bases, with 4 bases of the junction left unmatched. The CDR3 is 13 residues long. Germline lookup yields CDR1 GTSNPN and CDR2 SVGIG (reference sequence). The CDR3: CAWSASLADEQYF. DNA for the CDR3: TGTGCCTGGAGTGCCTCACTAGCGGACGAGCAGTACTTC.

The gene calls are TRBV18 and TRBJ2-7, with TRBD1 as a possible D gene (6 bases). The V end was cut by 6 bases, the J end by 1 base, with 19 bases between. Germline CDR1 and CDR2: KGHSH and LQKENI. The CDR3 is 16 residues long. The CDR3 loop is CASSPADRSTSYEQYF. CDR3 nucleotide sequence: TGTGCCAGCTCTCCGGCGGACAGATCCACTTCCTACGAGCAGTACTTC.

The table lists this clone with a few counts. The chain joins TRBV29-1 to TRBJ1-2, with TRBD1 matching 7 bases. Germline V lookup: CDR1 SQVTM, CDR2 ANQGSEA. V dropped 8 bases and J dropped 0; count of bases not matched to a gene: 3. The CDR3 has 12 residues. The CDR3 bases are TGCAGCACCGGACAGGCTAACTATGGCTACACCTTC. Its translation is CSTGQANYGYTF.

The chain recombines TRBV9 with TRBJ2-7, with TRBD1 identical over 12 bases. The length of the CDR3 is 17 residues. The germline gives CDR1 SGDLS, CDR2 YYNGEE. V was pared by 4 bases and J by 3 bases, with 11 bases of the junction left unmatched. The CDR3 loop reads CASSSRPGTGGFYEQYF. The CDR3 DNA is TGTGCCAGCAGCTCGCGACCTGGGACAGGGGGCTTCTACGAGCAGTACTTC.

The chain uses TRBV7-9 and TRBJ1-1; tentatively, D is TRBD1 (6 bases). The V gene's germline CDR1 is SEHNR and CDR2 FQNEAQ (reference sequence). This CDR3 region has 15 residues. Trimming removed 5 bases at V and 5 bases at J, with 18 bases between. The chain's CDR3 is CASSPTTGKETEAFF. In DNA, the CDR3 is TGTGCCAGCAGCCCGACCACAGGGAAGGAAACTGAAGCTTTCTTT.

The J gene is TRBJ2-5, the V gene TRBV5-6; D is perhaps TRBD2 (5 bases). This CDR3 is 14 amino acids long. CDR1 SGHDT and CDR2 YYEEEE come from the germline V gene. Trimming took off 2 bases at V and 3 bases at J, with 11 bases between the two ends. The CDR3 spells CASSLPGNKETQYF. DNA for the CDR3: TGTGCCAGCAGCTTACCGGGAAATAAAGAGACCCAGTACTTC.

This chain joins TRBV11-2 and TRBJ2-7, with D perhaps TRBD2 (6 bases). CDR1 SGHAT and CDR2 FQNNGV come from the germline V gene. V was clipped by 0 bases and J by 0 bases, with 9 bases between them. CDR3 size: 15 residues. The chain's CDR3 is CASSLEPGSSYEQYF. In nucleotides, the CDR3 is TGTGCCAGCAGCTTAGAGCCCGGGAGCTCCTACGAGCAGTACTTC.

Worth noting for this clone: Other DNA sequences within the sample encode an identical CDR3. The chain carries TRBV7-9 and TRBJ2-1, with D hard to call. V was cut by 0 bases and J by 3 bases, with 6 bases left in between. Germline V lookup: CDR1 SEHNR, CDR2 FQNEAQ (reference sequence). This CDR3 is 14 amino acids long. The CDR3 is CASSLAGSYNEQFF. The CDR3 DNA reads as TGTGCCAGCAGCTTAGCTGGCAGCTACAATGAGCAGTTCTTC.

This clone was seen a single time. A read error may account for a junction end that differs from germline. J is TRBJ1-1 and V is TRBV30, with D hard to call. This CDR3 region has 8 residues. The V gene's germline CDR1 is GTSNPN and CDR2 SVGIG (reference sequence). CDR3 loop: CAWSAGNF. CDR3 nucleotides: TGTGCCTGGAGCGCCGGGAACTTT. Filled out from reference TRBV30 and TRBJ1-1, the complete variable domain reads SQTIHQWPATLVQPVGSPLSLECTVEGTSNPNLYWYRQAAGRGLQLLFYSVGIGQISSEVPQNLSASRPQDRQFILSSKKLLLSDSGFYLCAWSAGNFGQGTRLTVV.

The chain couples TRBV5-1 to TRBJ2-3, with a possible D match to TRBD1 (6 bases). The V gene lost 5 bases and the J gene lost 2 bases, with 15 bases spanning the gap. CDR3 length: 15 amino acids. Germline CDR1 and CDR2: SGHRS and YFSETQ. The CDR3 loop is CASSISGEITDTQYF. CDR3 nucleotide sequence: TGCGCCAGCAGTATCTCAGGGGAGATCACAGATACGCAGTATTTT.

The V gene is TRBV10-2, the J gene TRBJ1-1; D might be TRBD1 (5 bases). The length of the CDR3 is 14 residues. Per germline, CDR1 WSHSY and CDR2 SAAADI. Trimming cost V 6 bases and J 1 base, with 12 bases left between them. The CDR3 is CASRGWQGNTEAFF. In DNA, the CDR3 is TGCGCCAGCAGGGGCTGGCAGGGGAACACTGAAGCTTTCTTT.

The chain recombines TRBV18 with TRBJ2-5; 11 bases match TRBD1. J was trimmed by 4 bases and V by 5 bases; bases with no gene match: 9. The CDR3 spans 16 residues. Germline V gene data show CDR1 as KGHSH and CDR2 as LQKENI. CDR3 protein: CASSTSLGQGGETQYF. The DNA for the CDR3 is TGTGCCAGCTCAACCTCCCTGGGACAGGGGGGAGAGACCCAGTACTTC.

The chain joins TRBV27 to TRBJ1-5; D gene uncertain. Deletions cut 3 bases from V and 3 bases from J, with 6 bases between. The germline V gene has CDR1 MNHEY and CDR2 SMNVEV (reference sequence). CDR3 length: 13 residues. The CDR3 nucleotides are TGTGCCAGCAGTTTGGAGCTCAATCAGCCCCAGCATTTT. Translating it yields CASSLELNQPQHF.

The chain employs TRBV6-1 and TRBJ2-7, with unresolved D. Deletions cut 7 bases from V and 7 bases from J, with 8 bases between. Looked up from germline, CDR1 is MNHNS and CDR2 is SASEGT. This CDR3 spans 10 amino acids. This CDR3 is CASTNGEQYF. Written as DNA, the CDR3 is TGTGCCAGCACCAACGGGGAGCAGTACTTC.

This clone was observed once. The chain uses TRBV19 and TRBJ2-1; 10 bases align to TRBD1. Germline V CDR1 and CDR2: LNHDA, SQIVND (reference sequence). The V and J ends lost 7 bases and 6 bases, in that order; junction bases with no gene match: 3. The CDR3 has 13 amino acids. The CDR3 nucleotides are TGTGCCAGTACTAGGACAGGGGGCAATGAGCAGTTCTTC. This encodes CASTRTGGNEQFF. Variable domain in full (rest from reference TRBV19 and TRBJ2-1): DGGITQSPKYLFRKEGQNVTLSCEQNLNHDAMYWYRQDPGQGLRLIYYSQIVNDFQKGDIAEGYSVSREKKESFPLTVTSAQKNPTAFYLCASTRTGGNEQFFGPGTRLTVL.

The J gene is TRBJ2-7, the V gene TRBV29-1; 11 positions agree with TRBD1. The CDR3 totals 14 residues. The V and J ends lost 6 bases and 1 base, in that order; junction bases with no gene match: 5. CDR1 is SQVTM, CDR2 ANQGSEA, per germline. CDR3 sequence (DNA): TGCAGCGTCGCCGGACAGGGGGCATCCTACGAGCAGTACTTC. It encodes CSVAGQGASYEQYF.

This chain uses TRBV28 with TRBJ2-3; D might be TRBD2 (6 bases). CDR1 is MDHEN and CDR2 is SYDVKM in the germline V gene. V was pared by 3 bases and J by 3 bases, with 13 bases between. The CDR3 runs 15 residues. The CDR3 loop is CASSLGGIRTDTQYF. CDR3 DNA sequence: TGTGCCAGCAGTTTGGGCGGGATAAGGACAGATACGCAGTATTTT.

This chain uses TRBV30 with TRBJ2-1; 10 bases line up with TRBD2. With V trimmed by 7 bases and J by 4 bases, 13 bases remained unmatched. The CDR3 is made up of 16 amino acids. The germline gives CDR1 GTSNPN, CDR2 SVGIG (reference sequence). The CDR3, as DNA: TGTGCCTTGGGCACCCAGCGGGGGGGCTTATACAATGAGCAGTTCTTC. This sequence encodes CALGTQRGGLYNEQFF.

The chain combines TRBV19 with TRBJ1-5, with D perhaps matching TRBD1 (5 bases). Trimming stripped 3 bases from V and 1 base from J, with 13 bases between. Germline V gives CDR1 LNHDA, CDR2 SQIVND (reference sequence). The CDR3 runs 16 residues. This CDR3 is CASSISQGSSNQPQHF. DNA of the CDR3: TGTGCCAGTAGTATTAGTCAGGGAAGCAGCAATCAGCCCCAGCATTTT.

The gene calls are TRBV6-5 and TRBJ1-5; D is ambiguous. From germline, CDR1 is MNHEY and CDR2 SVGAGI. The V gene lost 5 bases and the J gene lost 10 bases, with 15 bases spanning the gap. The CDR3 has 13 amino acids. This CDR3 reads CASSVQQWQPQHF. CDR3 DNA: TGTGCCAGCAGTGTCCAACAGTGGCAACCCCAGCATTTT.

The chain uses TRBV19 and TRBJ2-3; no reliable D call. CDR3 length: 10 amino acids. Germline-derived CDR1 and CDR2 are LNHDA and SQIVND (reference sequence). V shed 10 bases and J shed 5 bases, with 7 bases lying between them. The DNA of the CDR3 is TGTGCCACAGCAGGAGATACGCAGTATTTT. It codes for CATAGDTQYF.

V and J are TRBV5-1 and TRBJ2-5, with a tentative D call TRBD2 (5 bases). Germline values: CDR1 SGHRS, CDR2 YFSETQ. The germline V and J ends were trimmed by 4 bases and 5 bases, with 9 bases remaining between them. CDR3 length: 12 amino acids. This CDR3 reads CASSGGWETQYF. The CDR3 nucleotides read TGCGCCAGCAGCGGAGGTTGGGAGACCCAGTACTTC.

The genes are TRBV5-1 and TRBJ2-3; 7 nucleotides agree with TRBD2. Germline CDR1 reads SGHRS; CDR2 reads YFSETQ. The trim removed 0 bases at V and 6 bases at J, leaving 4 bases unmatched. The CDR3 contains 14 residues. CDR3 amino acids: CASSLVGGGDTQYF. CDR3 sequence (DNA): TGCGCCAGCAGCTTGGTCGGGGGAGGGGATACGCAGTATTTT.

The V and J genes are TRBV7-3 and TRBJ2-3, with TRBD1 matching 8 bases. In germline, CDR1 is SGHTA, CDR2 FQGTGA. The CDR3 runs 15 residues. V dropped 5 bases and J dropped 1; count of bases not matched to a gene: 5. The CDR3 region is CASSLMGQGTDTQYF. CDR3 sequence (DNA): TGTGCCAGCAGCCTTATGGGACAGGGCACAGATACGCAGTATTTT.

The chain has TRBV6-1 and TRBJ1-2; D is possibly TRBD1 (6 bases). The CDR3 covers 16 residues. Per germline, CDR1 MNHNS and CDR2 SASEGT. Deletions cut 2 bases from V and 2 bases from J, with 15 bases between. In DNA, the CDR3 is TGTGCCAGCAGTGAAAGGGGTACAGGGACAAACTATGGCTACACCTTC. Residues: CASSERGTGTNYGYTF.

The chain recombines TRBV5-1 with TRBJ2-1; 7 bases align to TRBD2. The germline CDR1 and CDR2 sequences are SGHRS and YFSETQ. J gave up 3 bases and V 0 bases, and 0 bases lay outside the gene matches. The CDR3 consists of 14 residues. This CDR3 reads CASSLASGYNEQFF. The CDR3 bases are TGCGCCAGCAGCTTGGCTAGCGGCTACAATGAGCAGTTCTTC.

The chain joins TRBV7-6 to TRBJ2-2; D is unresolved. Germline CDR1 and CDR2: SGHVS and FNYEAQ. The CDR3 sequence is 14 residues long. With 4 bases removed from V and 6 bases from J, the gap between germline ends came to 12 bases. The CDR3, as DNA: TGTGCCAGCAGCTCCCCCTTTAGCCCCGGGGAGCTGTTTTTT. Amino acids: CASSSPFSPGELFF.

The J gene is TRBJ2-7, the V gene TRBV14; the D gene is possibly TRBD1 (6 bases). Looked up from germline, CDR1 is SGHDN and CDR2 is FVKESK. The CDR3 is 14 amino acids. V gave up 0 bases and J gave up 6 bases, with 12 bases separating them. The CDR3, as DNA: TGTGCCAGCAGCCAAGACGGTCGCAGGGGCGAGCAGTACTTC. It yields the protein CASSQDGRRGEQYF. The full variable domain, rest sourced from reference TRBV14 and TRBJ2-7, is EAGVTQFPSHSVIEKGQTVTLRCDPISGHDNLYWYRRVMGKEIKFLLHFVKESKQDESGMPNNRFLAERTGGTYSTLKVQPAELEDSGVYFCASSQDGRRGEQYFGPGTRLTVT.